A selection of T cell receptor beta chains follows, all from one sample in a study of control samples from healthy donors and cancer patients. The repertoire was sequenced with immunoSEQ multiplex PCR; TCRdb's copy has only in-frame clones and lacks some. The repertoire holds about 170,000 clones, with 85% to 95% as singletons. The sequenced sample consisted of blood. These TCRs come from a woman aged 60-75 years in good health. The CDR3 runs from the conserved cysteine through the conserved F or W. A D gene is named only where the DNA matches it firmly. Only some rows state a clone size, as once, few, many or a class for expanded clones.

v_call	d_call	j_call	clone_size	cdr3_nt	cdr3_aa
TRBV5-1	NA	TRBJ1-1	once	TGCGCCAGTACCAGGGAAATGAACACTGAAGCTTTCTTT	CASTREMNTEAFF
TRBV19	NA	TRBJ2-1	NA	TGTGCCACCGCACAGGGGAGGCCTTACAATGAGCAGTTCTTC	CATAQGRPYNEQFF
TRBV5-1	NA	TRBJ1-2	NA	TGCGCCAGCAGCTTGGACAGCTCCAACTATGGCTACACCTTC	CASSLDSSNYGYTF
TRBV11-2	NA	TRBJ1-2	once	TGTGCCAGCAGCTTAGAAACGAATTCTAGACGGGGGTACAATGGCTACACCTTC	CASSLETNSRRGYNGYTF
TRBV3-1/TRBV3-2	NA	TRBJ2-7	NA	TGTGCCAGCAGCCAAGTATACTCCAACCGCGAGCAGTACTTC	CASSQVYSNREQYF
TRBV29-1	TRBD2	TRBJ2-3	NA	TGCAGCGCTTTAGCGGGGTCCACAGATACGCAGTATTTT	CSALAGSTDTQYF
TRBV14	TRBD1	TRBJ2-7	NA	TGTGCCAGCAGCCATATGGGACAGGGGGGCTCCTACGAGCAGTACTTC	CASSHMGQGGSYEQYF
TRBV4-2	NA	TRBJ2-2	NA	TGTGCCAGCAGCCACGGGGCACCAGGGCCCGGGGAGCTGTTTTTT	CASSHGAPGPGELFF
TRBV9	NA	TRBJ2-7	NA	TGTGCCAGCAGCGTAGGGCCCCTTCCGGCCTACGAGCAGTACTTC	CASSVGPLPAYEQYF
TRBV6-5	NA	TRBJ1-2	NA	TGTGCCAGCAGTTACTCGACAGGAGATGGTTATGGCTACACCTTC	CASSYSTGDGYGYTF
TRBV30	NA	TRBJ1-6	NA	TGTGCCTGGAGTCCCCGGGGCAGGGGATTATTTCTTTATTCACCCCTCCACTTT	CAWSPRGRGLFLYSPLHF
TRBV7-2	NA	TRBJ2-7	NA	TGTGCCAGCAGCTTAGCACAAGGGGCTATCGAGCAGTACTTC	CASSLAQGAIEQYF
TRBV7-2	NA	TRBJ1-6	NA	TGTGCCAGCAGCCCACCGGTAGGCTCACCCCTCCACTTT	CASSPPVGSPLHF
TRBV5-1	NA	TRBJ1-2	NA	TGCGCCAGCAGCTTTGTAACGACAGGATACTATGGCTACACCTTC	CASSFVTTGYYGYTF
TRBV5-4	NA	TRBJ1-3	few	TGTGCCAGCACCCTGACAGGTCCCACCTCTGGAAACACCATATATTTT	CASTLTGPTSGNTIYF
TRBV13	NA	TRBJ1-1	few	TGTGCCAGCAGCCCCCGGAAGGGAGGGACCACTGAAGCTTTCTTT	CASSPRKGGTTEAFF
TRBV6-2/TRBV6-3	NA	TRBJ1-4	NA	TGTGCCAGCAGTTACTCAACGTCGGGGGTTCGTGAAAAACTGTTTTTT	CASSYSTSGVREKLFF
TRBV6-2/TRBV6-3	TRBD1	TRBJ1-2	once	TGTGCCAGCAGTTATTGGGACAGGGGTGGATATGGCTACACCTTC	CASSYWDRGGYGYTF
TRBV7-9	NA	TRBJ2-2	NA	TGTGCCAGCAGCTTAAGGGGGACAATGCACGGGGAGCTGTTTTTT	CASSLRGTMHGELFF
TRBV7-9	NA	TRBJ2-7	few	TGTGCCAGCACCAACCTCCGGGACGGCTACGAGCAGTACTTC	CASTNLRDGYEQYF
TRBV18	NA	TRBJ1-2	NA	TGTGCCAGCTCACCAAACCGGGCAGCAAGCTATGGCTACACCTTC	CASSPNRAASYGYTF
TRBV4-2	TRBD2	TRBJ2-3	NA	TGTGCCAGCAGCCCTACTAGCGGGGGGGCCAGGGCAGATACGCAGTATTTT	CASSPTSGGARADTQYF
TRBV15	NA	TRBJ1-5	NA	TGTGCCACCAGCGTGAGGATAAATCAGCCCCAGCATTTT	CATSVRINQPQHF
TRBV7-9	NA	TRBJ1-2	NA	TGTGCCAGCAGCTCTTACAGAGCTAACTATGGCTACACCTTC	CASSSYRANYGYTF
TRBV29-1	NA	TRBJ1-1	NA	TGCAGCGTGGTACAGGGTGCAGGTGAAGCTTTCTTT	CSVVQGAGEAFF
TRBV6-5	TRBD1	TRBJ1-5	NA	TGTGCCAGCAGTCCGGACAGGCCCCTCAATCAGCCCCAGCATTTT	CASSPDRPLNQPQHF
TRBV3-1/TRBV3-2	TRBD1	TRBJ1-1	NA	TGTGCCAGCAGCTTAAATTTTTTATCAGGGGGTAAGAACACTGAAGCTTTCTTT	CASSLNFLSGGKNTEAFF
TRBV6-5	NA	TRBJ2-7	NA	TGTGCCAGCAGTTCTGTAGAGAGCGAGCAGTACTTC	CASSSVESEQYF
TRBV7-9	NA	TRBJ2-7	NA	TGTGCCAGCAGCTTACAGGGAAACCTATACGAGCAGTACTTC	CASSLQGNLYEQYF
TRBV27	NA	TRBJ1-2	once	TGTGCCAGCAGTTTGTGGGGGGGCCCCCCTAACTATGGCTACACCTTC	CASSLWGGPPNYGYTF
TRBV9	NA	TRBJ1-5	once	TGTGCCAGCAGCGGGAGGGACGCACCCGTCGGGCCCCAGCATTTT	CASSGRDAPVGPQHF
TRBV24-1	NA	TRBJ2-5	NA	TGTGCCACCAGTGATGAGGGGATAAAAAAGTACTTC	CATSDEGIKKYF
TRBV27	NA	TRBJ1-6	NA	TGTGCCAGCAGTCTTACCCCGGGGGATAATTCACCCCTCCACTTT	CASSLTPGDNSPLHF
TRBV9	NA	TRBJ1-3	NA	TGTGCCAGCAGCGTCCGCCAGGGGCGAGAGGGAAACACCATATATTTT	CASSVRQGREGNTIYF
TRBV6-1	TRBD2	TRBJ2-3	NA	TGTGCCAGCAGTGAGAAGACGGGGGGGCCAGATACGCAGTATTTT	CASSEKTGGPDTQYF
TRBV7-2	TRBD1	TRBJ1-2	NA	TGTGCCAGCAGCCAGGACAGGGGTTACTATGGCTACACCTTC	CASSQDRGYYGYTF
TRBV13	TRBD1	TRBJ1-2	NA	TGTGCCAGCAGCCTGGCAGGGGGCTCACGGGGCTACACCTTC	CASSLAGGSRGYTF
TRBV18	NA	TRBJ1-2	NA	TGTGCCAGCTCACTCCTCGCAGGGGAAAACTATGGCTACACCTTC	CASSLLAGENYGYTF
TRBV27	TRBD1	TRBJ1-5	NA	TGTGCCAGCAGTCCACTCCCCAGGACAGGGGGCTTAAATCAGCCCCAGCATTTT	CASSPLPRTGGLNQPQHF
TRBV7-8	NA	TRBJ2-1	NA	TGTGCCAGCAGCTTAGCGGGGTACCTCTCCTACAATGAGCAGTTCTTC	CASSLAGYLSYNEQFF
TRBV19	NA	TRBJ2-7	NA	TGTGCCAGTAGTTCCATTTGGGATGAGGTTCATAGGTACGAGCAGTACTTC	CASSSIWDEVHRYEQYF
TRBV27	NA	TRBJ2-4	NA	TGTGCCAGCGGTCCAGGGGTCCAGCTAGCCAAAAACATTCAGTACTTC	CASGPGVQLAKNIQYF